The source of this T cell receptor (beta chain) is a study of cytomegalovirus exposure and HLA in healthy donors. General study results and limits: Earlier analysis yielded a pattern in which most TCR beta V segments were productive about 87% or about 30% of the time. A later analysis found that most CMV-associated TCR beta chains appeared HLA-restricted.

Each of the donors was a healthy bone marrow donor. CDR1 and CDR2 (germline): MDHEN, SYDVKM. The CDR3 sequence is 13 residues long. V lost 3 bases, J lost 4 bases, and 1 base stayed unmatched. Vbeta (60) and Jbeta (13) primers were used in the PCR. Using immunoSEQ multiplex PCR, the repertoire was profiled, and TCRdb retains in-frame clones only, with some absent. This table has some 120,000 clones, around three quarters appearing once. A remark on this clone: The antigen remains unidentified.

This TCR was sampled from a man aged 30 to 39 in good health and CMV-seronegative. The chain employs TRBV28 and TRBJ1-2, with 8 bases lining up with TRBD1. Material: PBMCs. The CDR3, as DNA: TGTGCCAGCAGTTTCGGACAGGGCTATGGCTACACCTTC. It yields the protein CASSFGQGYGYTF.